This entry lists 22 T cell receptor beta chains sequenced from one sample in a study of OX40 agonist ivuxolimab in advanced cancers. The repertoire was sequenced with immunoSEQ multiplex PCR; TCRdb's copy has only in-frame clones and lacks some. The sample records around 36,000 clones, roughly 82% being singletons. The starting material was CD4+ or CD8+ T cells sorted from blood, obtained in a trial of the OX40 agonist ivuxolimab. All receptors come from an adult with an advanced solid tumor such as melanoma, head and neck, liver or kidney cancer.

This chain connects TRBV6-5 to TRBJ1-1; 7 bases fit TRBD1. The CDR3 covers 13 residues. Looked up from germline, CDR1 is MNHEY and CDR2 is SVGAGI. J gave up 10 bases and V 2 bases, and 7 bases lay outside the gene matches. CDR3 amino acids: CASSYPGQIGAFF. The CDR3 DNA reads TGTGCCAGCAGTTACCCGGGACAGATTGGAGCTTTCTTT.

The genes are TRBV4-3 and TRBJ1-2; no definite D call. Germline values: CDR1 LGHNA, CDR2 YSLEER. The ends were cut back, 3 bases at V and 0 bases at J, with 8 bases in the middle. The length of the CDR3 is 14 residues. The CDR3 sequence: CASSQFSANYGYTF. The CDR3 nucleotides are TGCGCCAGCAGCCAGTTTTCGGCTAACTATGGCTACACCTTC.

This clone was detected once. The chain recombines TRBV5-6 with TRBJ2-7; maybe TRBD1 (6 bases). Germline loops: CDR1 SGHDT, CDR2 YYEEEE. Trimming cost V 0 bases and J 3 bases, with 16 bases left between them. CDR3 length: 16 residues. The CDR3 spells CASSLERQEDYYEQYF. The CDR3 coding sequence is TGTGCCAGCAGCTTGGAACGACAGGAAGATTACTACGAGCAGTACTTC.

Worth noting for this clone: Germline and junction disagree at one end, which may indicate a read error. The J gene is TRBJ2-7, the V gene TRBV6-1; 7 bases are a match to TRBD1. The germline CDR1 and CDR2 sequences are MNHNS and SASEGT. This CDR3 spans 15 amino acids. CDR3 amino acids: CASTETGDSSYEQYF. The CDR3 DNA follows: TGTGCCAGCACTGAAACAGGGGATAGCTCCTACGAGCAGTACTTC.

By its share, this clone is large (0.1 to 1%). The V and J genes are TRBV7-3 and TRBJ2-2; TRBD2 agrees at 9 bases. CDR1 and CDR2 from the germline V gene are SGHTA and FQGTGA. This CDR3 has 15 amino acids. J was trimmed by 6 bases and V by 4 bases; bases with no gene match: 6. The CDR3 region is CASSSPSGRPGELFF. CDR3 nucleotide sequence: TGTGCCAGCAGCTCCCCCAGCGGGAGGCCCGGGGAGCTGTTTTTT.

The rearrangement links TRBV7-6 to TRBJ2-7, with 9 positions matching TRBD1. V was clipped by 1 base and J by 5 bases; unmatched bases: 6. The CDR3 contains 15 residues. Looked up from germline, CDR1 is SGHVS and CDR2 is FNYEAQ. CDR3 amino acids: CASSLGRDRADEQYF. The CDR3 DNA sequence: TGTGCCAGCAGCTTAGGTCGGGACAGGGCCGACGAGCAGTACTTC.

The chain couples TRBV19 to TRBJ2-7, with a weak D call TRBD2 (5 bases). The germline CDR1 and CDR2 sequences are LNHDA and SQIVND (reference sequence). The CDR3 spans 15 residues. Trimming removed 1 base at V and 3 bases at J, with 13 bases between. CDR3 sequence (DNA): TGTGCCAGTAGTATAGGCGCGGGCGGATACTACGAGCAGTACTTC. It specifies CASSIGAGGYYEQYF.

The chain links TRBV29-1 to TRBJ1-2; D uncertain. Germline CDR1 SQVTM, CDR2 ANQGSEA. Trimming removed 3 bases from V and 5 bases from J, with 16 bases in between. The CDR3 sequence is 14 residues long. CDR3 nucleotide sequence: TGCAGCGTTGACCCCGCCCGGGGATTGTATGGCTACACCTTC. Residues: CSVDPARGLYGYTF.

This sequence joins TRBV10-3 and TRBJ1-4; TRBD1 matches at 8 bases. From germline, CDR1 is ENHRY and CDR2 SYGVKD. This CDR3 comprises 17 residues. Trimming cost V 2 bases and J 3 bases; bases outside gene matches: 8. In DNA, the CDR3 is TGTGCCATCAGTGAGGGGCAGGGGGCACGGGCTAATGAAAAACTGTTTTTT. Residues: CAISEGQGARANEKLFF.

In its sample, this clone is medium-sized (0.01 to 0.1%). This chain links TRBV6-1 with TRBJ2-7, with TRBD1 as a possible D gene (5 bases). V lost 6 bases to trimming and J lost 0 bases, with 15 bases between them. CDR1 MNHNS and CDR2 SASEGT come from the germline V gene. The CDR3 has 15 residues. In nucleotides, the CDR3 is TGTGCCAGCAGCCAAAGGACATCGAGCTCCTACGAGCAGTACTTC. Amino acids: CASSQRTSSSYEQYF.

This chain links TRBV28 with TRBJ1-4; no clear D. Between the trimmed V and J ends, which lost 3 bases and 0 bases, there was a span of 5 bases. The CDR3 spans 14 residues. CDR1 and CDR2 (germline): MDHEN, SYDVKM. The CDR3 bases are TGTGCCAGCAGTTTCAGCACAACTAATGAAAAACTGTTTTTT. This sequence encodes CASSFSTTNEKLFF. Combining the CDR3 with reference TRBV28 and TRBJ1-4 gives the whole variable domain DVKVTQSSRYLVKRTGEKVFLECVQDMDHENMFWYRQDPGLGLRLIYFSYDVKMKEKGDIPEGYSVSREKKERFSLILESASTNQTSMYLCASSFSTTNEKLFFGSGTQLSVL.

This sequence joins TRBV6-1 and TRBJ1-1; unclear D gene. This CDR3 has 13 amino acids. Trimming took 5 bases from V and 7 from J, leaving 14 bases between them. The germline V gene encodes CDR1 MNHNS and CDR2 SASEGT. CDR3 nucleotide sequence: TGTGCCAGCAGTCAAGGGCCGCGGGGTGAAGCTTTCTTT. This codes for CASSQGPRGEAFF.

The chain carries TRBV30 and TRBJ2-5; 7 positions match TRBD1. The germline gives CDR1 GTSNPN, CDR2 SVGIG (reference sequence). The CDR3 has 14 residues. After removal of 0 bases from V and 6 bases from J, the junction contained 7 bases not matched to a gene. The DNA of the CDR3 is TGTGCCTGGAGTGTTCCGACAGGGATAAAGACCCAGTACTTC. Translation: CAWSVPTGIKTQYF.

This chain uses TRBV5-4 with TRBJ2-1, with D possibly matching TRBD2 (5 bases). CDR1 SGHNT and CDR2 YYREEE come from the germline V gene (reference sequence). There are 13 residues in the CDR3. V was clipped by 4 bases and J by 4 bases, with 9 bases between them. This CDR3 reads CASSPAEYNEQFF. The CDR3 DNA follows: TGTGCCAGCAGCCCAGCGGAGTACAATGAGCAGTTCTTC. The full variable domain, in which reference TRBV5-4 and TRBJ2-1 provide the parts outside the CDR3, is ETGVTQSPTHLIKTRGQQVTLRCSSQSGHNTVSWYQQALGQGPQFIFQYYREEENGRGNFPPRFSGLQFPNYSSELNVNALELDDSALYLCASSPAEYNEQFFGPGTRLTVL.

The rearrangement joins TRBV19 to TRBJ1-1, with 9 bases lining up with TRBD1. V trimming: 6 bases; J trimming: 1 base; junction bases outside the gene matches: 3. This CDR3 comprises 14 residues. Germline V gene lookup returns CDR1 LNHDA and CDR2 SQIVND (reference sequence). The CDR3 spells CASSQQGANTEAFF. The CDR3 coding sequence is TGTGCCAGTAGCCAACAGGGGGCGAACACTGAAGCTTTCTTT.

V gene TRBV19 combines with J gene TRBJ2-7, with D possibly called TRBD1 or TRBD2 (5 bases each). V gave up 3 bases and J gave up 1 base, with 10 bases separating them. This CDR3 is built from 14 residues. CDR1 LNHDA and CDR2 SQIVND come from the germline V gene (reference sequence). CDR3 nucleotide sequence: TGTGCCAGTAGTATCCCGGGACGGTCCTACGAGCAGTACTTC. Its translation is CASSIPGRSYEQYF. Full variable domain (missing parts from reference TRBV19 and TRBJ2-7): DGGITQSPKYLFRKEGQNVTLSCEQNLNHDAMYWYRQDPGQGLRLIYYSQIVNDFQKGDIAEGYSVSREKKESFPLTVTSAQKNPTAFYLCASSIPGRSYEQYFGPGTRLTVT.

The rearrangement joins TRBV27 to TRBJ2-1; D is ambiguous. The CDR3 extends over 12 amino acids. The germline gives CDR1 MNHEY, CDR2 SMNVEV (reference sequence). The V and J ends lost 5 bases and 3 bases respectively, with 5 bases between them. CDR3 DNA: TGTGCCAGCAGTGCGAACTACAATGAGCAGTTCTTC. It is translated as CASSANYNEQFF.

The rearrangement joins TRBV14 to TRBJ2-1, with a possible D match to TRBD1 (6 bases). This CDR3 has 17 amino acids. V was pared by 2 bases and J by 8 bases, with 22 bases between. Germline CDR1 reads SGHDN; CDR2 reads FVKESK. In DNA, the CDR3 is TGTGCCAGCAGCCAAAGGGGACAAGCGGTACCAGGATATGAGCAGTTCTTC. It codes for CASSQRGQAVPGYEQFF.

This clone has only one observation. The chain recombines TRBV7-6 with TRBJ2-5; TRBD1 is a possible D gene (5 bases). The CDR3 is 16 amino acids. V lost 4 bases to trimming and J lost 4 bases, with 19 bases between them. Germline lookup yields CDR1 SGHVS and CDR2 FNYEAQ. CDR3 in DNA: TGTGCCAGCAGCTCCGAAGTGTTAGGGGCTCTAGAGACCCAGTACTTC. Its translation is CASSSEVLGALETQYF.

The chain carries TRBV29-1 and TRBJ1-2, with D tentatively TRBD1 (5 bases). The CDR3 is made up of 12 amino acids. Germline CDR1 reads SQVTM; CDR2 reads ANQGSEA. The ends were cut back, 4 bases at V and 3 bases at J, with 9 bases in the middle. The CDR3 loop reads CSVAGGDYGYTF. The CDR3 DNA sequence: TGCAGCGTTGCTGGGGGGGACTATGGCTACACCTTC. Variable domain in full (rest from reference TRBV29-1 and TRBJ1-2): SAVISQKPSRDICQRGTSLTIQCQVDSQVTMMFWYRQQPGQSLTLIATANQGSEATYESGFVIDKFPISRPNLTFSTLTVSNMSPEDSSIYLCSVAGGDYGYTFGSGTRLTVV.

The J gene is TRBJ2-2, the V gene TRBV29-1, with 14 nucleotides matching TRBD2. There are 15 residues in the CDR3. Per the germline V gene, CDR1 is SQVTM and CDR2 is ANQGSEA. J gave up 6 bases and V 3 bases, and 3 bases lay outside the gene matches. In DNA, the CDR3 is TGCAGCGTTGAGGGACTAGCGGGAGTGGCCGGGGAGCTGTTTTTT. Translation gives CSVEGLAGVAGELFF.

This chain links TRBV7-9 with TRBJ2-1, with D perhaps assigned TRBD1 or TRBD2 (6 bases each). Trimming stripped 2 bases from V and 10 bases from J, with 21 bases between. Germline V gives CDR1 SEHNR, CDR2 FQNEAQ (reference sequence). This CDR3 contains 16 residues. DNA for the CDR3: TGTGCCAGCAGCTTATCTTTGGGGGGCCCCACGGGGGAGCAGTTCTTC. Residues: CASSLSLGGPTGEQFF.